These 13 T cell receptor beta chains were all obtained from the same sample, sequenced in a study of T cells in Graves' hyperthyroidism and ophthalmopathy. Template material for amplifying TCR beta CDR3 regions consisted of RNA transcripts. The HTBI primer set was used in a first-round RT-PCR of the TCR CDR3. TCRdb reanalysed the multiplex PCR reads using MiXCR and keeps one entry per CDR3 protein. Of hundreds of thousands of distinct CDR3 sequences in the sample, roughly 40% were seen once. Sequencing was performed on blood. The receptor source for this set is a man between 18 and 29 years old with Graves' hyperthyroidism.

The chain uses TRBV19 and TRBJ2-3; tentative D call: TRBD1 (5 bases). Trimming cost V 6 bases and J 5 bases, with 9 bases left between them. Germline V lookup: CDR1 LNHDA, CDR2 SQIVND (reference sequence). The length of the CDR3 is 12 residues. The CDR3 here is CASRGAGDTQYF. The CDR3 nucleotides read TGTGCCAGTAGAGGGGCAGGAGATACGCAGTATTTT.

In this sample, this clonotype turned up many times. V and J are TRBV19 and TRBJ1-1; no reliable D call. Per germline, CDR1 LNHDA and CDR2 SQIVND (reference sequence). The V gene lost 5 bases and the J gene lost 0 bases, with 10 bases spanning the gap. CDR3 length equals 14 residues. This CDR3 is CASSELNMNTEAFF. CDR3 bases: TGTGCCAGTAGTGAGTTGAATATGAACACTGAAGCTTTCTTT.

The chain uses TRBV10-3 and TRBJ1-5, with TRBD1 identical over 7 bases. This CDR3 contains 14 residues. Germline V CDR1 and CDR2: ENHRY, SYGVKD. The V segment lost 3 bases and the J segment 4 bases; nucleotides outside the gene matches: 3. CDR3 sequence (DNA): TGTGCCATCAGTGACAGGGGGACGAATCAGCCCCAGCATTTT. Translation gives CAISDRGTNQPQHF.

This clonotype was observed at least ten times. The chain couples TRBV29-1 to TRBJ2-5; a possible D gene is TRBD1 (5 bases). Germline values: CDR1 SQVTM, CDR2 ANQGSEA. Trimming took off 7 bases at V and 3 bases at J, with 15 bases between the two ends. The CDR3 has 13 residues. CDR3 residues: CSATRQTEETQYF. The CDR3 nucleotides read TGCAGCGCCACACGACAGACCGAAGAGACCCAGTACTTC. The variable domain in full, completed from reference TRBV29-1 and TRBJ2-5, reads SAVISQKPSRDICQRGTSLTIQCQVDSQVTMMFWYRQQPGQSLTLIATANQGSEATYESGFVIDKFPISRPNLTFSTLTVSNMSPEDSSIYLCSATRQTEETQYFGPGTRLLVL.

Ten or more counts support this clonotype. CDR3 residues: CASTARPSGANVLTF. CDR3 coding DNA: TGTGCCAGCACCGCGAGGCCCTCTGGGGCCAACGTCCTGACTTTC. This chain connects TRBV7-9 to TRBJ2-6; D gene ambiguous. Trimming left V 7 bases short and J 0 bases short, with 10 bases between. The CDR3 spans 15 residues. Germline V gene data show CDR1 as SEHNR and CDR2 as FQNEAQ (reference sequence).

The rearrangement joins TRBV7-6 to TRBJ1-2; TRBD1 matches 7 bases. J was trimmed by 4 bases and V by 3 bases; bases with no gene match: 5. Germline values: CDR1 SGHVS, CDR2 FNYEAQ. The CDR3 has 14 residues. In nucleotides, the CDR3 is TGTGCCAGCAGCTTTGGGTCAGGGGGCTATGGCTACACCTTC. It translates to CASSFGSGGYGYTF.

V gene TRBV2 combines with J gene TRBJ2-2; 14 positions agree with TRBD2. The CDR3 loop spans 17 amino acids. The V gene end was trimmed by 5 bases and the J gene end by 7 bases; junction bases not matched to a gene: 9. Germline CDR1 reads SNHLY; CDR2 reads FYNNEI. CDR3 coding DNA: TGTGCCAGCAGTCCGACTAGCGGGGGGGCCCTGGGCGGGGAGCTGTTTTTT. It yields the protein CASSPTSGGALGGELFF.

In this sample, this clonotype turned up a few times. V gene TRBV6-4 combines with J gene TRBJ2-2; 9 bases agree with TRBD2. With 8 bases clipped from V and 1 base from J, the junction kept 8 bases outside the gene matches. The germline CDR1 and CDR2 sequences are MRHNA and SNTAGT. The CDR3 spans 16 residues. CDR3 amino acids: CASPNSGSGNTGELFF. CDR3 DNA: TGTGCCAGCCCCAATAGCGGGAGTGGGAACACCGGGGAGCTGTTTTTT.

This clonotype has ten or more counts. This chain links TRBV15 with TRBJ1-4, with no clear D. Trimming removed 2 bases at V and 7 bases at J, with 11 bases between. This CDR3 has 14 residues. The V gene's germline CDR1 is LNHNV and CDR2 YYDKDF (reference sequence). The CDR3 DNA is TGTGCCACCAGCAGAAAACAGTCGACTGAAAAACTGTTTTTT. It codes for CATSRKQSTEKLFF.

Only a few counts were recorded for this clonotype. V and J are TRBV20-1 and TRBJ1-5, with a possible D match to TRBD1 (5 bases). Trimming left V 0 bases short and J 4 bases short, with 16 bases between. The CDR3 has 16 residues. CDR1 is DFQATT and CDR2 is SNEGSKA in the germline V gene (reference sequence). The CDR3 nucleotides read TGCAGTGCTAGAGATCCTGAGGGGAGGGCTAATCAGCCCCAGCATTTT. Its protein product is CSARDPEGRANQPQHF.

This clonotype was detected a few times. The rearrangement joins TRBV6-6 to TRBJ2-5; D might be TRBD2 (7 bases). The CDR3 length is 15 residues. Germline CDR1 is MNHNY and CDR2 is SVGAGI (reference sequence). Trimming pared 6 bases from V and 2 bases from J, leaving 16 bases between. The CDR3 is CASRMRGPPQETQYF. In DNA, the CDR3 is TGTGCCAGCAGGATGCGGGGGCCCCCTCAAGAGACCCAGTACTTC.

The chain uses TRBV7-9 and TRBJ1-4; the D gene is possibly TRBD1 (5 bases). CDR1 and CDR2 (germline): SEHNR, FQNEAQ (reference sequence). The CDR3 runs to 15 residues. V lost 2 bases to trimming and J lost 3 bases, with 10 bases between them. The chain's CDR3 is CASSLLGAANEKLFF. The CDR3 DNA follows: TGTGCCAGCAGCTTACTAGGGGCGGCTAATGAAAAACTGTTTTTT.

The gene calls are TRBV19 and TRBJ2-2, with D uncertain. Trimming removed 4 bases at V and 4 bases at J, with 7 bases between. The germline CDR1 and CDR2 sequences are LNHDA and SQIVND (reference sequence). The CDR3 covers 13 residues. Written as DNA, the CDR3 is TGTGCCAGTAGTAGGCCGTTCACCGGGGAGCTGTTTTTT. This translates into CASSRPFTGELFF.